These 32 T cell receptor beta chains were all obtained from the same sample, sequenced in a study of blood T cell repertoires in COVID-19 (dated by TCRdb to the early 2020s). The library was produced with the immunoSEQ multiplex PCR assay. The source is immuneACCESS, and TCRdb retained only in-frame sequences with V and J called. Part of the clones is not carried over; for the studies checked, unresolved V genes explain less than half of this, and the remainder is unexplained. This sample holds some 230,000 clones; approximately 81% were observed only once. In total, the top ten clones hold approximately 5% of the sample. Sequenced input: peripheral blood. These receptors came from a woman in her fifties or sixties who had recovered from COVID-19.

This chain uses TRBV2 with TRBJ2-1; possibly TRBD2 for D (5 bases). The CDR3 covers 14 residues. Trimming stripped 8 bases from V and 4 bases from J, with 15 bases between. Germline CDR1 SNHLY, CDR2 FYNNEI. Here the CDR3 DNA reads TGTGCCAGCCAGGACTTGACGAGATACAATGAGCAGTTCTTC. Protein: CASQDLTRYNEQFF.

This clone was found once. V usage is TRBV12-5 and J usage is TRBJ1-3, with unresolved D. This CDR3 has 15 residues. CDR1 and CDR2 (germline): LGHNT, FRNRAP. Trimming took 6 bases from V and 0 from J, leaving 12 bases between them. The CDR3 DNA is TGTGCTAGTGGCCCTACCCGTCCCTCTGGAAACACCATATATTTT. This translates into CASGPTRPSGNTIYF.

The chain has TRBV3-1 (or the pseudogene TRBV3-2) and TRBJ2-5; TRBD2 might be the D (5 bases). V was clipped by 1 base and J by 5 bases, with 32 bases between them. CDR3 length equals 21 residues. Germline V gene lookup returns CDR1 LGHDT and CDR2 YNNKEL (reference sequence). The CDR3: CASSQGRAGDDPLWRGETQYF. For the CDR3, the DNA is TGTGCCAGCAGCCAAGGTCGGGCCGGTGACGATCCCTTATGGCGAGGGGAGACCCAGTACTTC.

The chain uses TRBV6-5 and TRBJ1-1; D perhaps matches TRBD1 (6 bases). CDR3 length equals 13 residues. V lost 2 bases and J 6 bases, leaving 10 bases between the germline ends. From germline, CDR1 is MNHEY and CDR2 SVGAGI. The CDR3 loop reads CASSYGQGPEAFF. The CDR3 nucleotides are TGTGCCAGCAGTTACGGGCAGGGGCCTGAAGCTTTCTTT.

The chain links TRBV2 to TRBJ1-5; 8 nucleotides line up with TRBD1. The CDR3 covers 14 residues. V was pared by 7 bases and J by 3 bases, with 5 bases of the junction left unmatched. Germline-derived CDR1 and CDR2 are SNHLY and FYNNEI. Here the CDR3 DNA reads TGTGCCAGCACCGGACAGGGATCCAATCAGCCCCAGCATTTT. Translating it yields CASTGQGSNQPQHF.

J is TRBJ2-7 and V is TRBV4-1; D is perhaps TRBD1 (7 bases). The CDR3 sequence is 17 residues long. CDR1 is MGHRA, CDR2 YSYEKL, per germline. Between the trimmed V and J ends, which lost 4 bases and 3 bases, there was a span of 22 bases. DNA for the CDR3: TGCGCCAGCAGCCGCCCCCCCGCGGGACAGCAGAACTACGAGCAGTACTTC. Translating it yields CASSRPPAGQQNYEQYF.

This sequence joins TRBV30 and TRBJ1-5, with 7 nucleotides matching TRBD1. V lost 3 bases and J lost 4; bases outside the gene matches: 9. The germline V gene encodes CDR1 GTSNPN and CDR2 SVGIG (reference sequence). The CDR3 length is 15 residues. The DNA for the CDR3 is TGTGCCTGGAGGGCCAGGGGGGCGGTAAATCAGCCCCAGCATTTT. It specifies CAWRARGAVNQPQHF.

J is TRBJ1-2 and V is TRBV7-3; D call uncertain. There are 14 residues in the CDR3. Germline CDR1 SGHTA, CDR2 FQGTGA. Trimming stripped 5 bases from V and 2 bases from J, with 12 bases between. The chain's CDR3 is CASSQKRMNYGYTF. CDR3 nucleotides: TGTGCCAGCAGCCAAAAGCGGATGAACTATGGCTACACCTTC.

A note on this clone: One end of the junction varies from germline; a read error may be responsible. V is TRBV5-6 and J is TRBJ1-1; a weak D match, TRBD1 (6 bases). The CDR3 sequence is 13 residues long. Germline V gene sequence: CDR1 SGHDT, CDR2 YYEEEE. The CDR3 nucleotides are TGTGCCAGCACCTTGGACAGGAACACTGAAGCTTTCTTT. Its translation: CASTLDRNTEAFF.

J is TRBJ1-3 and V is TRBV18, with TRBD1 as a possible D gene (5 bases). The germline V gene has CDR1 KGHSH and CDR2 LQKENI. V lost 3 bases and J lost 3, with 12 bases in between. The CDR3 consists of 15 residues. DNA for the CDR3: TGTGCCAGCTCACCTCAAGGGGTTAATGGAAACACCATATATTTT. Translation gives CASSPQGVNGNTIYF. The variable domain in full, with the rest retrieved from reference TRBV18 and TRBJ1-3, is NAGVMQNPRHLVRRRGQEARLRCSPMKGHSHVYWYRQLPEEGLKFMVYLQKENIIDESGMPKERFSAEFPKEGPSILRIQQVVRGDSAAYFCASSPQGVNGNTIYFGEGSWLTVV.

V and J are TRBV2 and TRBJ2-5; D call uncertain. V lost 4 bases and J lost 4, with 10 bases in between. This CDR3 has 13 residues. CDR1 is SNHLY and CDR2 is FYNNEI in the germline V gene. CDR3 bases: TGTGCCAGCAGTGGAGACTCTCGAGAGACCCAGTACTTC. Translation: CASSGDSRETQYF.

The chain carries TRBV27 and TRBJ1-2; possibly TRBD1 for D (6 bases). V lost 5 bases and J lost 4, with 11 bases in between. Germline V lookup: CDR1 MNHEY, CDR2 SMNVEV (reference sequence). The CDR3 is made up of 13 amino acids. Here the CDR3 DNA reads TGTGCCAGCAGTCAGGGGAGTACCTATGGCTACACCTTC. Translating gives CASSQGSTYGYTF.

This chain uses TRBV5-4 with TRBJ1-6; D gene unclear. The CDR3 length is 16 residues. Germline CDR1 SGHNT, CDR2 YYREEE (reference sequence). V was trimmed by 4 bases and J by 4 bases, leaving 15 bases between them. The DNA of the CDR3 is TGTGCCAGCAGCGCGGGTAGAGGGTCGTATAATTCACCCCTCCACTTT. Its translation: CASSAGRGSYNSPLHF.

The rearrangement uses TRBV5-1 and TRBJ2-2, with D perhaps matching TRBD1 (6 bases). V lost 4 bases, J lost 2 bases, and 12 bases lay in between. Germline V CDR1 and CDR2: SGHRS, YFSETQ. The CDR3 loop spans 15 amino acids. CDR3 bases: TGCGCCAGCAGCCCCGGGACATACAACACCGGGGAGCTGTTTTTT. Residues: CASSPGTYNTGELFF.

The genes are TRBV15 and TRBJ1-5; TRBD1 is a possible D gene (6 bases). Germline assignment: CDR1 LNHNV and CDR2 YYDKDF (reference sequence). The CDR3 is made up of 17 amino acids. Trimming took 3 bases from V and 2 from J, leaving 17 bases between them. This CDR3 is CATSRDRWLGGNQPQHF. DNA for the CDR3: TGTGCCACCAGCAGGGACAGATGGCTGGGGGGCAATCAGCCCCAGCATTTT.

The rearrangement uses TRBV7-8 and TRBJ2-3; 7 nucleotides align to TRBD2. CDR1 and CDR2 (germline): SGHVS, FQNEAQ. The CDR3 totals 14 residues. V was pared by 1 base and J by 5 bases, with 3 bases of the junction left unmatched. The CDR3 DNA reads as TGTGCCAGCAGCTTAGGACTAGCTGGAGATACGCAGTATTTT. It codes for CASSLGLAGDTQYF.

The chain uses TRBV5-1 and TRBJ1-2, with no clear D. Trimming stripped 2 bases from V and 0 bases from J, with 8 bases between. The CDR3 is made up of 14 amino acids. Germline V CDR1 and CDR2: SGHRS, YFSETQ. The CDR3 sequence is CASSFQEANYGYTF. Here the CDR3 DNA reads TGCGCCAGCAGCTTCCAGGAAGCTAACTATGGCTACACCTTC.

The CDR3 bases are TGTGCCAGCAGCCGCGGGGGTCTGGGCACAGATACGCAGTATTTT. As protein: CASSRGGLGTDTQYF. The genes are TRBV6-2 or TRBV6-3 and TRBJ2-3, with 7 bases matching TRBD2. Germline V gene sequence: CDR1 MNHEY, CDR2 SVGEGT. V shed 6 bases, J shed 1 base, and the junction held 7 bases outside the gene matches. The CDR3 has 15 amino acids.

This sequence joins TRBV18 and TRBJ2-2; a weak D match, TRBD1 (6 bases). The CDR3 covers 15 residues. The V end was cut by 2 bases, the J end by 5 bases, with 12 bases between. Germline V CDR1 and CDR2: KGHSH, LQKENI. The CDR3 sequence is CASSPTPDRTGELFF. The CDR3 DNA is TGTGCCAGCTCACCAACCCCTGACAGGACCGGGGAGCTGTTTTTT.

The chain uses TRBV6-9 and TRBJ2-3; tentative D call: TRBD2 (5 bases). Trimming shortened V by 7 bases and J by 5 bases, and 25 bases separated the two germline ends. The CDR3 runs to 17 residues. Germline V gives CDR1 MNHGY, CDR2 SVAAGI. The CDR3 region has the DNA TGTGCCAGCACCCGGTGGAGGCGTTCCCCCGGTGGAGATACGCAGTATTTT. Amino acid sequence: CASTRWRRSPGGDTQYF.

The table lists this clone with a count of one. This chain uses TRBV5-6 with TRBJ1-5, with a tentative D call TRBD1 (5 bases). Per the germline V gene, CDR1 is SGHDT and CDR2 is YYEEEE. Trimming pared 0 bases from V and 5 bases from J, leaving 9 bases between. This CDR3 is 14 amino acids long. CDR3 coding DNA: TGTGCCAGCAGCTTGGCCGGGGGGGATCAGCCCCAGCATTTT. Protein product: CASSLAGGDQPQHF.

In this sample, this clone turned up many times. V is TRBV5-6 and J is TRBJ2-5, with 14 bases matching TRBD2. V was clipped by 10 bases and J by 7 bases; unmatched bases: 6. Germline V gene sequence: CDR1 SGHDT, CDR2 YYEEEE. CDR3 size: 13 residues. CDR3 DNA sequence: TGTGCCCGCGGACTAGCGGGGGGAGTGACCCAGTACTTC. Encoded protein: CARGLAGGVTQYF. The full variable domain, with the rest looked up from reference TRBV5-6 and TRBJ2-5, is DAGVTQSPTHLIKTRGQQVTLRCSPKSGHDTVSWYQQALGQGPQFIFQYYEEEERQRGNFPDRFSGHQFPNYSSELNVNALLLGDSALYLCARGLAGGVTQYFGPGTRLLVL.

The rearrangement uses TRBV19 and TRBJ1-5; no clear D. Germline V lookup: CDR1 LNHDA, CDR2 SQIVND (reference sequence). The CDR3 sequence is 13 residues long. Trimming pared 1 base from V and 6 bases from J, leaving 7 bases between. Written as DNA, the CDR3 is TGTGCCAGTAGTATAGGGAGGAGTCAGCCCCAGCATTTT. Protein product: CASSIGRSQPQHF.

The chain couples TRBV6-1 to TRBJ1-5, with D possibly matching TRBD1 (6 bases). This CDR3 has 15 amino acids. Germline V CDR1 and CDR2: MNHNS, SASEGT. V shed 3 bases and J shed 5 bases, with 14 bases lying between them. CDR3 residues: CASSDDRLIDQPQHF. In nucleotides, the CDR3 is TGTGCCAGCAGTGATGACAGGCTAATCGATCAGCCCCAGCATTTT.

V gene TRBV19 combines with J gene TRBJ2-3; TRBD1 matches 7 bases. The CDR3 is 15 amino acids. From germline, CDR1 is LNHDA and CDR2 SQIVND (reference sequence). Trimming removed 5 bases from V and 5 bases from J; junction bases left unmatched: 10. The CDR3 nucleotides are TGTGCCAGTAGTTGGACAGGAGCTGCACAAGATACGCAGTATTTT. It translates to CASSWTGAAQDTQYF.

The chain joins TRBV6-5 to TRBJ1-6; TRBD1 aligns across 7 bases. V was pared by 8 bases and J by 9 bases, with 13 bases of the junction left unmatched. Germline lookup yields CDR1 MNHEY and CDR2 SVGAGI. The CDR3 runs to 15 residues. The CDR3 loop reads CASGAEEGAGSPLHF. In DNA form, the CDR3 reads TGTGCCAGCGGGGCTGAAGAGGGGGCTGGTTCACCCCTCCACTTT.

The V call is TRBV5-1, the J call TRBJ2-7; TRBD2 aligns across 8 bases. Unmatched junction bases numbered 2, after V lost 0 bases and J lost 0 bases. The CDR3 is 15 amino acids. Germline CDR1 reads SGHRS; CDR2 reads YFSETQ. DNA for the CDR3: TGCGCCAGCAGCTTGGCGGGGGGGCTCTCCTACGAGCAGTACTTC. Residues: CASSLAGGLSYEQYF.

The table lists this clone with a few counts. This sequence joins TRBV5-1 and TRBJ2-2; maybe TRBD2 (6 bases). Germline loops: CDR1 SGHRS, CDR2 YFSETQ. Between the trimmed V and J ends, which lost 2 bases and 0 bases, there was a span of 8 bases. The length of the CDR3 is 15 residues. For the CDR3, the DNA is TGCGCCAGCAGCTTTCGACTAGCGAACACCGGGGAGCTGTTTTTT. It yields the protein CASSFRLANTGELFF.

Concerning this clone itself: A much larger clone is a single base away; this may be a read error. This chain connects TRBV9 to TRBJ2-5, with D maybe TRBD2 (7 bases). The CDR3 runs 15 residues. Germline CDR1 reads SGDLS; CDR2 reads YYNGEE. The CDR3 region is CASSVHGGHQKTQYF. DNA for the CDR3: TGTGCCAGCAGCGTTCACGGGGGGCACCAAAAGACCCAGTACTTC.

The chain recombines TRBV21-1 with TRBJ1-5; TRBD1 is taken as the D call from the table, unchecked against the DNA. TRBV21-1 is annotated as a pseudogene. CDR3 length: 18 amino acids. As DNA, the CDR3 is TGTGCCAGCAGCAAAGCGCGGACAGGCGCGGAGGGCAATCAGCCCCAGCATTTT. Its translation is CASSKARTGAEGNQPQHF.

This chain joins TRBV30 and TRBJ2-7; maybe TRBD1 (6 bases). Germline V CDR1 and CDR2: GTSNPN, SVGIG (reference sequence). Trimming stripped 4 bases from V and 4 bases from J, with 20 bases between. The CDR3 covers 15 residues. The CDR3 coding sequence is TGTGCCTGGACTGACCTCAGGGGTGGGCAGTACGAGCAGTACTTC. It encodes CAWTDLRGGQYEQYF.

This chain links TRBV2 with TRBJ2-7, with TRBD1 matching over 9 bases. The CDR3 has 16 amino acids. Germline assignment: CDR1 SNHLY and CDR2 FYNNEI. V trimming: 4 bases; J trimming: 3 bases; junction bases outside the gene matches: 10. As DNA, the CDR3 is TGTGCCAGCAGTGGACTGGGACAGGGAAAAGGCTACGAGCAGTACTTC. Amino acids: CASSGLGQGKGYEQYF.